This T cell receptor (beta chain) was sequenced for a study of blood T cell repertoires in COVID-19. Study summary: Acute-phase and convalescent COVID-19 samples originated in the United States, Italy and Spain.

The table lists this clone with a count of one. Per the authors' pipeline: Reference gene primers were amplified, and this amplification served to estimate nucleated cell counts. Assay used: immunoSEQ multiplex PCR; TCRdb lists only in-frame clones, some missing. V, J and clone size are taken as reported in that table, and D and trimming were inferred from the DNA itself. Found here are 310,000 or so clones, roughly 84% of them singletons; the top ten hold 1%. Sequencing was carried out using peripheral blood. The TCR was taken from a man between 50 and 59 years old with active or convalescent COVID-19.

The CDR3 protein is CASSLRGTQYF. In DNA form, the CDR3 reads TGTGCCAGCAGCTTGCGAGGGACCCAGTACTTC. V and J are TRBV5-6 and TRBJ2-5; D gene uncertain. This CDR3 has 11 residues. Deletions cut 1 base from V and 7 bases from J, with 5 bases between. CDR1 and CDR2 from the germline V gene are SGHDT and YYEEEE.